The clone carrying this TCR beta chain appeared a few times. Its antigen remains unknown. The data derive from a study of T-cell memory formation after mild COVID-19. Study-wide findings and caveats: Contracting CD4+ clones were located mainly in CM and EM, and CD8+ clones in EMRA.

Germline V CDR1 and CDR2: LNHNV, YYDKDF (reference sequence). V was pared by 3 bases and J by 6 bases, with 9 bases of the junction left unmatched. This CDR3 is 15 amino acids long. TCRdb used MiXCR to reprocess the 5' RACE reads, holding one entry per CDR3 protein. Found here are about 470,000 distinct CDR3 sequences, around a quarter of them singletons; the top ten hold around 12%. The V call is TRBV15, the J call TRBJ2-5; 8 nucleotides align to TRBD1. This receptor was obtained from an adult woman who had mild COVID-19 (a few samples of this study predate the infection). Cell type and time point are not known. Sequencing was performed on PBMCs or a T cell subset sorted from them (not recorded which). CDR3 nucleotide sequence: TGTGCCACCAGCAGCTATCAAGGACAGGGACAGACCCAGTACTTC. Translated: CATSSYQGQGQTQYF.